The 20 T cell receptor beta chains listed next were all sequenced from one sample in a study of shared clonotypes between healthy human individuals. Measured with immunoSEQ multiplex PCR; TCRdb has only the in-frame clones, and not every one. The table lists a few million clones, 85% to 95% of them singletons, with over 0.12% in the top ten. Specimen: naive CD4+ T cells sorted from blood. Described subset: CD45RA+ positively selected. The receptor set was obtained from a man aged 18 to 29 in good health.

The CDR3 DNA is TGTGCCATCAGTGGGAGGAACGGCTGGGGGAACGAAACAGATACGCAGTATTTT. Protein sequence: CAISGRNGWGNETDTQYF. The rearrangement uses TRBV10-3 and TRBJ2-3; D may be TRBD1 or TRBD2 (5 bases each). Trimming took off 4 bases at V and 3 bases at J, with 23 bases between the two ends. This CDR3 spans 18 amino acids. Per the germline V gene, CDR1 is ENHRY and CDR2 is SYGVKD.

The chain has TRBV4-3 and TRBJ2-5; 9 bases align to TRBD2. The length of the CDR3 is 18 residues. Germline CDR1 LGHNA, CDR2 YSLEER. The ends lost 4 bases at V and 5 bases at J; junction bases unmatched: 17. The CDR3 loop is CASSPWGAGGPPGETQYF. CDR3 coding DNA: TGCGCCAGCAGCCCCTGGGGAGCGGGAGGCCCGCCGGGGGAGACCCAGTACTTC.

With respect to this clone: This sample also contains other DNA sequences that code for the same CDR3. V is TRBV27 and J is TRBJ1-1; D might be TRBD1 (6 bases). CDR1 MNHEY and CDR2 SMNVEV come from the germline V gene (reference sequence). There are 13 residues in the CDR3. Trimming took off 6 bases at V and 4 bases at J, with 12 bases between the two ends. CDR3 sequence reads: CASSLNRATEAFF. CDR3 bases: TGTGCCAGCAGCCTCAACAGGGCCACTGAAGCTTTCTTT.

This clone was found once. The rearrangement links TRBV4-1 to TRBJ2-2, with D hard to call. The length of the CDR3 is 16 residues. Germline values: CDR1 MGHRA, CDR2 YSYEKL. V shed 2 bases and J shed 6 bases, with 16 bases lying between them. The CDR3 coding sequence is TGCGCCAGCAGCCAATATACGTTCCATGGACCCGGGGAGCTGTTTTTT. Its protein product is CASSQYTFHGPGELFF.

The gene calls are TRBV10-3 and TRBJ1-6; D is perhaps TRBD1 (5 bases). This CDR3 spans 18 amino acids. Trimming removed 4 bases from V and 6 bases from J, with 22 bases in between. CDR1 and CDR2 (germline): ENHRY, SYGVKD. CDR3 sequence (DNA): TGTGCCATCAGTGGGGGAAACTCCGGGACGGGTGTTAATTCACCCCTCCACTTT. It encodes CAISGGNSGTGVNSPLHF.

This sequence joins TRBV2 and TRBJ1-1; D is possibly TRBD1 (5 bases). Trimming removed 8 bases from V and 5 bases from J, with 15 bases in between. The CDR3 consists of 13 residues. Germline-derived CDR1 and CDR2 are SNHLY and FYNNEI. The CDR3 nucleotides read TGTGCCAGCGGAGGGGAACAGTTGACTGAAGCTTTCTTT. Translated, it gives CASGGEQLTEAFF.

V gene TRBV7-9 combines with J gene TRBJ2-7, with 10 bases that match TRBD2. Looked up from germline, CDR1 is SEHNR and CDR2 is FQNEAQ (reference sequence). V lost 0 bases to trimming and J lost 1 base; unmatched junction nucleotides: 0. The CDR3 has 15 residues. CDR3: CASSLALAGSYEQYF. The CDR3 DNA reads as TGTGCCAGCAGCTTAGCACTAGCGGGGTCCTACGAGCAGTACTTC.

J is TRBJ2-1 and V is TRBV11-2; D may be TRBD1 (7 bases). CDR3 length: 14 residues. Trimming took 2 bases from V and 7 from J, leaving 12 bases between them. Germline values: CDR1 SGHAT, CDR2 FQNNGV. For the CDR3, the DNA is TGTGCCAGCAGCTTATCCGCAGGGGGGAATGAGCAGTTCTTC. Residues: CASSLSAGGNEQFF.

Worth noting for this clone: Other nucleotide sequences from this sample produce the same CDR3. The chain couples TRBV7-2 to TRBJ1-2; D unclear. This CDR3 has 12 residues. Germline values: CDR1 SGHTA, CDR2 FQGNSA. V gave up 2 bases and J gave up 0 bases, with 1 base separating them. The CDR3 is CASSLSNYGYTF. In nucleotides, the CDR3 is TGTGCCAGCAGCTTATCTAACTATGGCTACACCTTC.

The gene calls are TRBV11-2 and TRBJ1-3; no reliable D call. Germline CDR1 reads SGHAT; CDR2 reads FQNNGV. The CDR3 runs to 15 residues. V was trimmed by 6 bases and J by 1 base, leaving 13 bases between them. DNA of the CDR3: TGTGCCAGCAGTCACATAACAGCTTCTGGAAACACCATATATTTT. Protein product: CASSHITASGNTIYF.

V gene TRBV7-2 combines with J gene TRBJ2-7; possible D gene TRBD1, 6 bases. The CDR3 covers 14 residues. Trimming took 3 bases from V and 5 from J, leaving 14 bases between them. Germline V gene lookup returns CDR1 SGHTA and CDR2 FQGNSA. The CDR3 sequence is CASSLSTGQNEQYF. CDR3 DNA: TGTGCCAGCAGCTTGAGCACAGGGCAAAACGAGCAGTACTTC.

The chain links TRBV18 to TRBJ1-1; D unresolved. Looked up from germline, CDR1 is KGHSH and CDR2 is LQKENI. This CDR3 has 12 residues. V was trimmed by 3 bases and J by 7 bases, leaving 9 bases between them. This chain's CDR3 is CASSPSRVEAFF. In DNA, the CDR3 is TGTGCCAGCTCACCCTCCCGGGTTGAAGCTTTCTTT. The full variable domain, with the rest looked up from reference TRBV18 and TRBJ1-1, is NAGVMQNPRHLVRRRGQEARLRCSPMKGHSHVYWYRQLPEEGLKFMVYLQKENIIDESGMPKERFSAEFPKEGPSILRIQQVVRGDSAAYFCASSPSRVEAFFGQGTRLTVV.

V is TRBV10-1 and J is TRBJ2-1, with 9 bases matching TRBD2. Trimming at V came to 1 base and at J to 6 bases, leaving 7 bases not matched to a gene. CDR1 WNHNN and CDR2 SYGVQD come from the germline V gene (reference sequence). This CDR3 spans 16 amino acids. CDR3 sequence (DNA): TGCGCCAGCAGTGAGTATAGCGGGAGTCAGTTCAATGAGCAGTTCTTC. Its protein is CASSEYSGSQFNEQFF.

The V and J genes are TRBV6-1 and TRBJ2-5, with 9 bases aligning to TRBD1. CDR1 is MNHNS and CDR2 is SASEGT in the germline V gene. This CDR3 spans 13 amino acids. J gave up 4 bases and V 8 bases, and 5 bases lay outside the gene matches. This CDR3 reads CASGGQGGETQYF. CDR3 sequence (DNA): TGTGCCAGCGGGGGACAGGGCGGAGAGACCCAGTACTTC.

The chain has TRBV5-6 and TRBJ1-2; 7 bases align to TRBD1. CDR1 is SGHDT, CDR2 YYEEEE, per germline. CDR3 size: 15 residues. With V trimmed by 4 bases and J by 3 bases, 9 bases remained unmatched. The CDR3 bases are TGTGCCAGCAGCCATACCCGACAGGGCTACTATGGCTACACCTTC. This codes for CASSHTRQGYYGYTF.

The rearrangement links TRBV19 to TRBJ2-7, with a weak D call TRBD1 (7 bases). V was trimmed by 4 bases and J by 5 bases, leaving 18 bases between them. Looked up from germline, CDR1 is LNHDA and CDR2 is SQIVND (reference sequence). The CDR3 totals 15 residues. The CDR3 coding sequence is TGTGCCAGTAGTACCGCGGGACAGCGACGGGACGAGCAGTACTTC. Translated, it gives CASSTAGQRRDEQYF.

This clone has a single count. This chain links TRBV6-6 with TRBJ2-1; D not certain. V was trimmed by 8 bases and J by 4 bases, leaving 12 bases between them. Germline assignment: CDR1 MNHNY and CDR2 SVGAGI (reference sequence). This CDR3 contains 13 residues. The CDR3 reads CASLRAEYNEQFF. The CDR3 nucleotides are TGTGCCAGCCTACGGGCGGAGTACAATGAGCAGTTCTTC.

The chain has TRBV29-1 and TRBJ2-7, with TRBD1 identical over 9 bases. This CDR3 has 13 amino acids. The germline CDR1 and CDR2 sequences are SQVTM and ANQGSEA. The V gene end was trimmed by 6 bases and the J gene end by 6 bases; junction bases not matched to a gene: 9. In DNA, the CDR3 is TGCAGCGTGGGACGGACAGGGGTGGGCGAGCAGTACTTC. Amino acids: CSVGRTGVGEQYF.

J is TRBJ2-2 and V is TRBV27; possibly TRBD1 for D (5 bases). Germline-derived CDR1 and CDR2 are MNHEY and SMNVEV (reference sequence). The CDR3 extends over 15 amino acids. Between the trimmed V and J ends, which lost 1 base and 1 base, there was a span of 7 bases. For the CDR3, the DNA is TGTGCCAGCAGTTTATGGACAATGAACACCGGGGAGCTGTTTTTT. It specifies CASSLWTMNTGELFF.

As DNA, the CDR3 is TGTGCCAGCAGCCACTCCGGGGCAGGGGAAACTGGCTACACCTTC. As protein: CASSHSGAGETGYTF. V gene TRBV4-2 combines with J gene TRBJ1-2; D is possibly TRBD1 (6 bases). The V end was cut by 3 bases, the J end by 7 bases, with 18 bases between. The germline gives CDR1 LGHNA, CDR2 YNFKEQ. This CDR3 contains 15 residues.